The 29 T cell receptor beta chains in this list originate from one sample, sequenced in a study of CXCR3-negative and CXCR3-positive naive CD8 T cells. 5' RACE that incorporated UMI labels was used to prepare the TRB cDNA libraries. TCRdb reworked the 5' RACE reads into one entry per CDR3 protein, no DNA. In total, the table holds about 26,000 distinct CDR3 sequences. Sequencing was done on a sample of naive CXCR3- CD8+ T cells from blood. Described subset: CD45RO-CCR7+CD27+CD95- naive CD8+ T cells lacking CXCR3 (TNR3-). The receptor set was obtained from a human donor in good health. Some clones in this sample may be carry-over from other donors' samples.

The chain uses TRBV4-3 and TRBJ1-5. Germline V gene lookup returns CDR1 LGHNA and CDR2 YSLEER. The CDR3 runs 14 residues. The CDR3 region is CASSQDRSNQPQHF.

This chain uses TRBV6-5 with TRBJ1-6; the D call from TCRdb, TRBD1, cannot be confirmed without DNA. The CDR3 is 16 residues long. From germline, CDR1 is MNHEY and CDR2 SVGAGI. The CDR3 protein is CASIKLSGTDNSPLHF.

This chain links TRBV28 with TRBJ2-1; as DNA is missing, the TRBD2 call by TCRdb cannot be tested. CDR1 MDHEN and CDR2 SYDVKM come from the germline V gene. This CDR3 has 17 residues. This CDR3 reads CATTSGAGGPSYNEQFF.

The rearrangement links TRBV9 to TRBJ2-7; TCRdb names TRBD1, which stays unverified in the absence of DNA. The CDR3 totals 16 residues. CDR1 is SGDLS, CDR2 YYNGEE, per germline. Here the CDR3 reads CASSPEGGPPIYEQYF.

The CDR3 is CASSIVLDPRNQPQHF. The rearrangement joins TRBV19 to TRBJ1-5; TCRdb gives TRBD1 as the D gene, but with no DNA this cannot be confirmed. CDR1 and CDR2 (germline): LNHDA, SQIVND (reference sequence). CDR3 size: 16 residues.

The chain joins TRBV12-3 or TRBV12-4 to TRBJ2-2; TCRdb picks TRBD2, but there is no DNA to check that call. The CDR3 spans 19 residues. This CDR3 reads CASSRGVRLAGAITGELFF.

V is TRBV20-1 and J is TRBJ2-7; TCRdb picks TRBD2, but there is no DNA to check that call. From germline, CDR1 is DFQATT and CDR2 SNEGSKA (reference sequence). The CDR3 runs to 16 residues. The CDR3 region is CSATGLAGGSSYEQYF.

The CDR3 region is CASSSPGTSGDNEQFF. This chain uses TRBV13 with TRBJ2-1; TCRdb names TRBD2, which stays unverified in the absence of DNA. Germline assignment: CDR1 PRHDT and CDR2 FYEKMQ (reference sequence). CDR3 length: 16 amino acids.

This chain connects TRBV21-1 to TRBJ2-5; TCRdb selects TRBD1, and the lack of DNA leaves this call unchecked. TRBV21-1 corresponds to a pseudogene. The CDR3 length is 14 residues. This CDR3 is CASRAASPRETQYF.

The genes are TRBV4-2 and TRBJ1-2; TCRdb calls TRBD1, which cannot be checked without DNA. CDR1 is LGHNA and CDR2 is YNFKEQ in the germline V gene. The CDR3 has 16 amino acids. CDR3 sequence: CASSQTLGRGPTGYTF.

This chain links TRBV5-6 with TRBJ1-2; no DNA is available, so the TRBD1 call from TCRdb remains unchecked. Germline V gene lookup returns CDR1 SGHDT and CDR2 YYEEEE. The CDR3 runs 15 residues. The CDR3 is CASSLGSGVASGYTF.

This sequence joins TRBV20-1 and TRBJ1-1; there is no DNA to check the TCRdb D call of TRBD1. This CDR3 has 14 amino acids. Germline V gene sequence: CDR1 DFQATT, CDR2 SNEGSKA (reference sequence). This chain's CDR3 is CSALRDRGLRVAFF.

The rearrangement uses TRBV6-1 and TRBJ2-7. The germline V gene encodes CDR1 MNHNS and CDR2 SASEGT. CDR3 size: 13 residues. The CDR3 here is CASSEALVYEQYF.

J is TRBJ2-1 and V is TRBV6-6. The CDR3 is made up of 11 amino acids. Germline CDR1 and CDR2: MNHNY and SVGAGI (reference sequence). CDR3 loop: CASSVYNEQFF.

The gene calls are TRBV20-1 and TRBJ2-5; TCRdb selects TRBD1, and the lack of DNA leaves this call unchecked. The CDR3 is 11 residues long. The germline CDR1 and CDR2 sequences are DFQATT and SNEGSKA (reference sequence). CDR3 in amino acids: CSGGAGETQYF.

V and J are TRBV7-3 and TRBJ1-1. Germline V gene sequence: CDR1 SGHTA, CDR2 FQGTGA. The CDR3 totals 14 residues. This chain's CDR3 is CASSLTDGSTEAFF.

This clonotype is called medium-sized based on its frequency. The rearrangement links TRBV20-1 to TRBJ1-1. The CDR3 has 12 residues. Germline values: CDR1 DFQATT, CDR2 SNEGSKA (reference sequence). CDR3 sequence: CSATRRDTEAFF.

This clonotype is called medium-sized (0.01 to 0.1%) based on its frequency. J is TRBJ1-1 and V is TRBV4-2. This CDR3 comprises 14 residues. Germline V gene sequence: CDR1 LGHNA, CDR2 YNFKEQ. The CDR3 spells CASSPRVLGTEAFF.

The chain carries TRBV4-1 and TRBJ1-5. The germline gives CDR1 MGHRA, CDR2 YSYEKL. The CDR3 is made up of 16 amino acids. CDR3 loop: CASSQDPPGSNQPQHF.

J is TRBJ2-7 and V is TRBV7-9; absent DNA, TCRdb's TRBD2 call cannot be checked. The length of the CDR3 is 15 residues. Germline V gene sequence: CDR1 SEHNR, CDR2 FQNEAQ (reference sequence). This CDR3 reads CASSPSGTPSYEQYF.

The gene calls are TRBV5-6 and TRBJ1-1. The CDR3 contains 13 residues. The germline V gene encodes CDR1 SGHDT and CDR2 YYEEEE. The chain's CDR3 is CASNLGGNTEAFF. The whole variable domain, filled in from reference TRBV5-6 and TRBJ1-1, reads DAGVTQSPTHLIKTRGQQVTLRCSPKSGHDTVSWYQQALGQGPQFIFQYYEEEERQRGNFPDRFSGHQFPNYSSELNVNALLLGDSALYLCASNLGGNTEAFFGQGTRLTVV.

This clonotype is medium-sized by frequency. The chain joins TRBV10-3 to TRBJ2-1. This CDR3 region has 11 residues. The germline V gene has CDR1 ENHRY and CDR2 SYGVKD. The CDR3 loop is CAISESQEQFF.

V gene TRBV7-8 combines with J gene TRBJ2-3; the TRBD1 assignment by TCRdb is unverifiable without DNA. The CDR3 runs 15 residues. Germline CDR1 SGHVS, CDR2 FQNEAQ. This chain's CDR3 is CASSYSNRDTDTQYF.

The chain is built from TRBV7-2 and TRBJ2-2; TCRdb's D call, TRBD1, is unchecked because there is no DNA. The CDR3 sequence is 15 residues long. Germline V lookup: CDR1 SGHTA, CDR2 FQGNSA. CDR3 protein: CASSFLGPNTGELFF.

This chain links TRBV6-5 with TRBJ2-3; TCRdb calls TRBD1, which cannot be checked without DNA. The CDR3 length is 12 residues. The germline V gene encodes CDR1 MNHEY and CDR2 SVGAGI. CDR3 loop: CASPPTADTQYF.

V and J are TRBV30 and TRBJ1-1. The CDR3 spans 12 residues. Germline V CDR1 and CDR2: GTSNPN, SVGIG (reference sequence). The CDR3 sequence: CAWSAMNTEAFF.

The rearrangement links TRBV6-9 to TRBJ2-3; TCRdb's D call, TRBD1, is unchecked because there is no DNA. CDR3 length: 12 amino acids. Germline V lookup: CDR1 MNHGY, CDR2 SVAAGI. The CDR3 sequence is CASPPARDTQYF.

The chain is built from TRBV7-9 and TRBJ1-5. Germline V CDR1 and CDR2: SEHNR, FQNEAQ (reference sequence). The CDR3 is made up of 12 amino acids. This chain's CDR3 is CASSLSNQPQHF.

The rearrangement uses TRBV27 and TRBJ2-7; the D call from TCRdb, TRBD2, cannot be confirmed without DNA. Germline lookup yields CDR1 MNHEY and CDR2 SMNVEV (reference sequence). This CDR3 is built from 14 residues. The CDR3 protein is CASSPSTTTHEQYF.